The 29 T cell receptor beta chains listed next were all sequenced from one sample in a study of blood T cell repertoires in COVID-19. Generated by immunoSEQ multiplex PCR, the TCRdb table keeps only in-frame clones and is missing some. The table shows 80,000 to 95,000 clones, with around 85% occurring only once. Sample: peripheral blood. These receptors came from a man older than 75 with acute or convalescent COVID-19.

This clone was recorded a few times. The V gene is TRBV11-2, the J gene TRBJ1-4, with 7 nucleotides matching TRBD1. The CDR3 consists of 17 residues. The germline CDR1 and CDR2 sequences are SGHAT and FQNNGV. The trim removed 6 bases at V and 0 bases at J, leaving 10 bases unmatched. CDR3 in amino acids: CASSPARGRSTNEKLFF. CDR3 DNA: TGTGCCAGCAGTCCCGCGAGGGGGCGATCAACTAATGAAAAACTGTTTTTT.

The V and J genes are TRBV6-2 or TRBV6-3 and TRBJ1-1; D is possibly TRBD1 (6 bases). This CDR3 region has 12 residues. From germline, CDR1 is MNHEY and CDR2 SVGEGT. V was shortened by 6 bases and J by 8 bases, with 13 bases between the two germline ends. CDR3 sequence reads: CASSTGTKEAFF. In DNA form, the CDR3 reads TGTGCCAGCAGCACCGGGACAAAAGAAGCTTTCTTT.

This clone appeared a single time. The rearrangement joins TRBV4-1 to TRBJ1-2, with 8 bases identical to TRBD1. CDR3 length: 16 amino acids. With 4 bases clipped from V and 8 bases from J, the junction kept 15 bases outside the gene matches. Germline CDR1 MGHRA, CDR2 YSYEKL. In nucleotides, the CDR3 is TGCGCCAGCAGCCCGGGATCCCGGACAGGGCCAAGGGGCTACACCTTC. Amino acids: CASSPGSRTGPRGYTF.

V and J are TRBV9 and TRBJ2-5; D not certain. This CDR3 is 12 amino acids long. The V and J ends lost 0 bases and 5 bases respectively, with 5 bases between them. Germline V CDR1 and CDR2: SGDLS, YYNGEE. The CDR3 spells CASSVGSETQYF. The DNA of the CDR3 is TGTGCCAGCAGCGTAGGTTCGGAGACCCAGTACTTC.

The chain employs TRBV7-2 and TRBJ1-5; possibly TRBD1 for D (6 bases). Trimming took off 1 base at V and 6 bases at J, with 13 bases between the two ends. CDR3 length: 15 residues. The germline CDR1 and CDR2 sequences are SGHTA and FQGNSA. The CDR3 loop is CASSLVGGAGQPQHF. CDR3 coding DNA: TGTGCCAGCAGCTTAGTCGGGGGGGCGGGTCAGCCCCAGCATTTT. The variable domain in full, completed from reference TRBV7-2 and TRBJ1-5, reads GAGVSQSPSNKVTEKGKDVELRCDPISGHTALYWYRQSLGQGLEFLIYFQGNSAPDKSGLPSDRFSAERTGGSVSTLTIQRTQQEDSAVYLCASSLVGGAGQPQHFGDGTRLSIL.

The chain combines TRBV18 with TRBJ2-6; 8 positions agree with TRBD1. This CDR3 region has 18 residues. After removal of 2 bases from V and 3 bases from J, the junction contained 9 bases not matched to a gene. The germline gives CDR1 KGHSH, CDR2 LQKENI. The CDR3 loop is CASSPTDRAFFGANVLTF. The CDR3 coding sequence is TGTGCCAGCTCACCAACGGACAGGGCGTTCTTTGGGGCCAACGTCCTGACTTTC. Variable domain in full (rest from reference TRBV18 and TRBJ2-6): NAGVMQNPRHLVRRRGQEARLRCSPMKGHSHVYWYRQLPEEGLKFMVYLQKENIIDESGMPKERFSAEFPKEGPSILRIQQVVRGDSAAYFCASSPTDRAFFGANVLTFGAGSRLTVL.

V usage is TRBV7-9 and J usage is TRBJ2-3, with 8 bases matching TRBD1. Losses at the gene ends were 5 bases for V and 4 bases for J; bases not matched to a gene: 11. There are 16 residues in the CDR3. CDR1 and CDR2 from the germline V gene are SEHNR and FQNEAQ (reference sequence). CDR3 loop: CASSRTGTGAADTQYF. CDR3 DNA: TGTGCCAGCAGCCGTACCGGGACAGGAGCTGCAGATACGCAGTATTTT.

This clone occurred a few times. The gene calls are TRBV5-5 and TRBJ2-5, with TRBD1 identical over 9 bases. Germline CDR1 and CDR2: SGHKS and YYEKEE (reference sequence). The CDR3 extends over 16 amino acids. V lost 0 bases and J lost 0; bases outside the gene matches: 3. CDR3 sequence: CASSLGGQGHQETQYF. The CDR3 region has the DNA TGTGCCAGCAGCTTGGGGGGACAGGGCCACCAAGAGACCCAGTACTTC.

The J gene is TRBJ1-3, the V gene TRBV5-4, with 10 bases aligning to TRBD1. This CDR3 is 18 amino acids long. The germline CDR1 and CDR2 sequences are SGHNT and YYREEE (reference sequence). V was pared by 3 bases and J by 3 bases, with 12 bases of the junction left unmatched. The CDR3 nucleotides are TGTGCCAGCAGCTCTAGGGGGGGGACAGGGGTAAATGGAAACACCATATATTTT. The encoded protein is CASSSRGGTGVNGNTIYF.

The rearrangement links TRBV27 to TRBJ2-7; 7 bases are shared with TRBD1. The germline V gene has CDR1 MNHEY and CDR2 SMNVEV (reference sequence). V gave up 6 bases and J gave up 4 bases; unmatched junction bases: 9. This CDR3 is 14 amino acids long. The CDR3 DNA reads as TGTGCCAGCAGATCTCCGGGACAGACATACGAGCAGTACTTC. Protein: CASRSPGQTYEQYF.

This clone was counted many times. The chain is built from TRBV12-1 and TRBJ2-7; no DNA check was done on the table's D call, TRBD1. TRBV12-1 is a listed pseudogene. The CDR3 spans 19 residues. The CDR3 here is CASSLGQGLISGEAYEQYF. The CDR3 DNA is TGTGCCAGCAGCTTAGGACAGGGATTAATTAGCGGAGAAGCCTACGAGCAGTACTTC.

V is TRBV19 and J is TRBJ2-1, with D possibly being TRBD1 (6 bases). Germline-derived CDR1 and CDR2 are LNHDA and SQIVND (reference sequence). The ends were cut back, 5 bases at V and 7 bases at J, with 21 bases in the middle. This CDR3 has 16 amino acids. The CDR3 DNA reads TGTGCCAGTAGTCAGCGTACCTCAGGGGTTGGGAATGAGCAGTTCTTC. Its translation is CASSQRTSGVGNEQFF.

The chain carries TRBV6-4 and TRBJ1-2, with 11 bases fitting TRBD1. The germline V gene has CDR1 MRHNA and CDR2 SNTAGT. This CDR3 region has 16 residues. With V trimmed by 0 bases and J by 6 bases, 6 bases remained unmatched. CDR3 loop: CASSDSYRTGGDGYTF. In DNA, the CDR3 is TGTGCCAGCAGTGACTCCTATCGGACAGGGGGCGATGGCTACACCTTC.

This clone was detected ten times or more. The chain employs TRBV7-2 and TRBJ2-5; 11 bases agree with TRBD2. CDR1 is SGHTA, CDR2 FQGNSA, per germline. J lost 5 bases, V lost 5 bases, and 10 bases had no gene match. This CDR3 has 16 residues. The CDR3 DNA sequence: TGTGCCAGCAGCAACCCAGTAGCGGGAGGGAGGGAGACCCAGTACTTC. This sequence encodes CASSNPVAGGRETQYF.

The count of this clone is one. The chain combines TRBV3-1 (or the pseudogene TRBV3-2) with TRBJ2-3, with 11 bases identical to TRBD2. Germline lookup yields CDR1 LGHDT and CDR2 YNNKEL (reference sequence). V lost 3 bases and J lost 7; bases outside the gene matches: 9. The CDR3 is 16 amino acids. The CDR3 bases are TGTGCCAGCAGCCAGCCGACTAGCGGGATGACGTATACGCAGTATTTT. Translation: CASSQPTSGMTYTQYF.

In this sample, this clone turned up once. The chain combines TRBV7-3 with TRBJ2-1; 10 bases align to TRBD1. After removal of 6 bases from V and 7 bases from J, the junction contained 3 bases not matched to a gene. This CDR3 is built from 13 residues. Germline V gene data show CDR1 as SGHTA and CDR2 as FQGTGA. The CDR3 DNA reads as TGTGCCAGCAGATCGGGACAGGGGAATGAGCAGTTCTTC. Translated, it gives CASRSGQGNEQFF.

The rearrangement uses TRBV6-4 and TRBJ1-6; D is unresolved. The CDR3 length is 16 residues. Germline assignment: CDR1 MRHNA and CDR2 SNTAGT. V was pared by 8 bases and J by 10 bases, with 24 bases between. The CDR3 DNA follows: TGTGCCAGCCGCGCTCCTATGGACGGGGAGTTGTCACCCCTCCACTTT. This sequence encodes CASRAPMDGELSPLHF.

The rearrangement joins TRBV3-1 (or the pseudogene TRBV3-2) to TRBJ1-1; possibly TRBD1 for D (5 bases). The CDR3 extends over 14 amino acids. In germline, CDR1 is LGHDT, CDR2 YNNKEL (reference sequence). V was trimmed by 1 base and J by 5 bases, leaving 11 bases between them. Here the CDR3 DNA reads TGTGCCAGCAGCCAAGGGGGCAGTCGTACTGAAGCTTTCTTT. Its translation: CASSQGGSRTEAFF.

V usage is TRBV5-1 and J usage is TRBJ1-2; a possible D gene is TRBD1 (5 bases). CDR1 and CDR2 (germline): SGHRS, YFSETQ. Trimming removed 0 bases from V and 6 bases from J, with 15 bases in between. The CDR3 covers 15 residues. CDR3 sequence: CASSLAGLWRDGYTF. For the CDR3, the DNA is TGCGCCAGCAGCTTGGCGGGACTTTGGAGGGATGGCTACACCTTC.

The chain uses TRBV28 and TRBJ2-7; tentatively, D is TRBD2 (8 bases). V lost 6 bases and J lost 7, with 31 bases in between. Germline lookup yields CDR1 MDHEN and CDR2 SYDVKM. The CDR3 is 18 amino acids. CDR3 nucleotides: TGTGCCAGCAGAAAAGCAGACAGGGTGGGACTAGGTTCGCGGGAGCAGTACTTC. This gives the protein CASRKADRVGLGSREQYF. The entire variable domain, with the rest obtained from reference TRBV28 and TRBJ2-7, is as follows: DVKVTQSSRYLVKRTGEKVFLECVQDMDHENMFWYRQDPGLGLRLIYFSYDVKMKEKGDIPEGYSVSREKKERFSLILESASTNQTSMYLCASRKADRVGLGSREQYFGPGTRLTVT.

V and J are TRBV28 and TRBJ2-7; 8 positions agree with TRBD1. CDR3 length equals 14 residues. V shed 5 bases and J 4 bases; nucleotides not matched to a gene: 7. From germline, CDR1 is MDHEN and CDR2 SYDVKM. The DNA of the CDR3 is TGTGCCAGCAGTATCGTCAGGGGGCGGTACGAGCAGTACTTC. Encoded protein: CASSIVRGRYEQYF.

This clone was seen only a few times. The chain recombines TRBV20-1 with TRBJ2-1; D gene unclear. V lost 5 bases, J lost 4 bases, and 6 bases lay in between. This CDR3 region has 11 residues. Germline lookup yields CDR1 DFQATT and CDR2 SNEGSKA (reference sequence). CDR3 region: CSAPTYNEQFF. CDR3 coding DNA: TGCAGTGCTCCTACTTACAATGAGCAGTTCTTC.

This clone was counted between two and nine times. The chain carries TRBV5-1 and TRBJ2-1, with a weak D call TRBD2 (6 bases). The CDR3 is 14 residues long. Germline V gene data show CDR1 as SGHRS and CDR2 as YFSETQ. V was trimmed by 4 bases and J by 5 bases, leaving 13 bases between them. The CDR3 DNA reads TGCGCCAGCAGCCCGGGGGAACAAAACAATGAGCAGTTCTTC. Translating it yields CASSPGEQNNEQFF. The full variable domain, its missing parts supplied by reference TRBV5-1 and TRBJ2-1, is KAGVTQTPRYLIKTRGQQVTLSCSPISGHRSVSWYQQTPGQGLQFLFEYFSETQRNKGNFPGRFSGRQFSNSRSEMNVSTLELGDSALYLCASSPGEQNNEQFFGPGTRLTVL.

V and J are TRBV3-1 (or the pseudogene TRBV3-2) and TRBJ2-2, with 8 nucleotides matching TRBD2. CDR3 length: 15 amino acids. Germline V gives CDR1 LGHDT, CDR2 YNNKEL (reference sequence). V shed 4 bases and J 5 bases; nucleotides not matched to a gene: 6. As DNA, the CDR3 is TGTGCCAGCAGCCCGAGCGGGAGCCGTACCGGGGAGCTGTTTTTT. Translating gives CASSPSGSRTGELFF.

The rearrangement links TRBV7-9 to TRBJ1-2, with a possible D match to TRBD1 (6 bases). The V and J ends lost 1 base and 7 bases respectively, with 13 bases between them. The germline CDR1 and CDR2 sequences are SEHNR and FQNEAQ (reference sequence). CDR3 length: 14 residues. The CDR3 DNA reads as TGTGCCAGCAGCTTAGAAGCCAGGGGTCGTGGCTACACCTTC. Protein sequence: CASSLEARGRGYTF.

The V gene is TRBV29-1, the J gene TRBJ1-2; tentative D call: TRBD1 (5 bases). Germline V gene data show CDR1 as SQVTM and CDR2 as ANQGSEA. Trimming removed 0 bases from V and 2 bases from J, with 13 bases in between. The CDR3 totals 15 residues. CDR3: CSVEDPYRTNYGYTF. CDR3 nucleotide sequence: TGCAGCGTTGAAGATCCTTACAGGACCAACTATGGCTACACCTTC. Full variable domain (outside the CDR3, taken from reference TRBV29-1 and TRBJ1-2): SAVISQKPSRDICQRGTSLTIQCQVDSQVTMMFWYRQQPGQSLTLIATANQGSEATYESGFVIDKFPISRPNLTFSTLTVSNMSPEDSSIYLCSVEDPYRTNYGYTFGSGTRLTVV.

This chain connects TRBV9 to TRBJ2-1, with unresolved D. The CDR3 spans 16 residues. Germline V gene data show CDR1 as SGDLS and CDR2 as YYNGEE. V lost 1 base and J lost 6, with 17 bases in between. The CDR3: CASSVFDDLGPNEQFF. The CDR3 DNA reads as TGTGCCAGCAGCGTATTTGACGACCTAGGCCCCAATGAGCAGTTCTTC.

The rearrangement uses TRBV7-3 and TRBJ2-3; possibly TRBD2 for D (6 bases). Per the germline V gene, CDR1 is SGHTA and CDR2 is FQGTGA. With 2 bases removed from V and 6 bases from J, the gap between germline ends came to 6 bases. CDR3 size: 12 residues. CDR3 amino acids: CASSLGRDTQYF. For the CDR3, the DNA is TGTGCCAGCAGCTTAGGGAGGGATACGCAGTATTTT. Combining the CDR3 with reference TRBV7-3 and TRBJ2-3 gives the whole variable domain GAGVSQTPSNKVTEKGKYVELRCDPISGHTALYWYRQSLGQGPEFLIYFQGTGAADDSGLPNDRFFAVRPEGSVSTLKIQRTERGDSAVYLCASSLGRDTQYFGPGTRLTVL.

The V and J genes are TRBV18 and TRBJ2-2, with 11 bases aligning to TRBD2. CDR1 is KGHSH and CDR2 is LQKENI in the germline V gene. With V trimmed by 3 bases and J by 2 bases, 2 bases remained unmatched. There are 16 residues in the CDR3. The CDR3 DNA follows: TGTGCCAGCTCACCTCTAGCGGGAGGAAACACCGGGGAGCTGTTTTTT. It encodes CASSPLAGGNTGELFF.